These 22 T cell receptor beta chains were sequenced from one sample in a study of brain T cells in children with intractable seizures (dated by TCRdb to the early 2020s). The sample's time point label is to be understood as: resected brain tissue, or blood drawn just prior to surgery. Surgery cases with the highest brain T cell transcript signatures were selected for TCR beta chain sequencing of brain tissue and, where available, blood. The library was made by the immunoSEQ multiplex PCR assay. TCRdb took this table from immuneACCESS and kept in-frame rearrangements with V and J called. Such tables lack part of the clones; where checked against another copy, unresolved V genes explain under half of the gap, and the rest is unexplained. The sample yields 4,500 to 5,500 clones; about 91% were counted once. The ten largest account for 1.5% to 2% of the sample. The sample consisted of resected brain tissue, taken at surgery. These receptors originate from a boy under two years old with focal cortical dysplasia and intractable seizures.

The gene calls are TRBV6-5 and TRBJ2-2; 11 bases agree with TRBD1. Germline trimming cut 8 bases from V and 5 bases from J; bases unmatched to any gene: 4. CDR1 and CDR2 from the germline V gene are MNHEY and SVGAGI. The CDR3 consists of 14 residues. This CDR3 is CASGRDRGTGELFF. DNA of the CDR3: TGTGCCAGCGGCCGGGACAGGGGGACCGGGGAGCTGTTTTTT.

The chain uses TRBV24-1 and TRBJ1-4; no definite D call. Germline values: CDR1 KGHDR, CDR2 SFDVKD. The germline V and J ends were trimmed by 4 bases and 0 bases, with 8 bases remaining between them. The CDR3 length is 15 residues. This CDR3 reads CATSDSKPTNEKLFF. The CDR3 DNA reads TGTGCCACCAGTGACTCCAAACCAACTAATGAAAAACTGTTTTTT.

The rearrangement uses TRBV29-1 and TRBJ2-2; 11 positions agree with TRBD2. Germline V gives CDR1 SQVTM, CDR2 ANQGSEA. This CDR3 has 16 residues. Losses at the gene ends were 4 bases for V and 0 bases for J; bases not matched to a gene: 4. DNA for the CDR3: TGCAGCGTTGCGCGGACTAGCGGGTCGAACACCGGGGAGCTGTTTTTT. Protein: CSVARTSGSNTGELFF.

V usage is TRBV4-1 and J usage is TRBJ1-4; 10 positions match TRBD1. The germline V gene encodes CDR1 MGHRA and CDR2 YSYEKL. The CDR3 contains 16 residues. Losses at the gene ends were 5 bases for V and 6 bases for J; bases not matched to a gene: 9. CDR3 bases: TGCGCCAGCAGCACGGACAGGGGGGGGCCGTATGAAAAACTGTTTTTT. The encoded protein is CASSTDRGGPYEKLFF.

The CDR3: CASSDSGKSYEQYF. CDR3 DNA: TGTGCCAGCAGTGACTCCGGTAAATCCTACGAGCAGTACTTC. The chain uses TRBV6-4 and TRBJ2-7; D remains ambiguous. The germline V gene encodes CDR1 MRHNA and CDR2 SNTAGT. The length of the CDR3 is 14 residues. Between the trimmed V and J ends, which lost 0 bases and 1 base, there was a span of 7 bases.

This clone was detected only a few times. V and J are TRBV27 and TRBJ2-1, with 8 bases lining up with TRBD2. J was trimmed by 1 base and V by 5 bases; bases with no gene match: 13. The CDR3 has 18 residues. Germline CDR1 MNHEY, CDR2 SMNVEV (reference sequence). CDR3 sequence reads: CASSPRGGRGLSYNEQFF. The CDR3, as DNA: TGTGCCAGCAGTCCCCGCGGGGGGCGGGGGCTATCCTACAATGAGCAGTTCTTC.

The chain combines TRBV10-3 with TRBJ2-5; 9 positions agree with TRBD2. CDR3 size: 17 residues. Unmatched junction bases numbered 9, after V lost 3 bases and J lost 1 base. CDR1 and CDR2 from the germline V gene are ENHRY and SYGVKD. CDR3 sequence reads: CAISDPGLAKLQETQYF. CDR3 bases: TGTGCCATCAGTGACCCGGGACTAGCCAAACTCCAAGAGACCCAGTACTTC.

V and J are TRBV7-2 and TRBJ1-1, with unresolved D. Germline lookup yields CDR1 SGHTA and CDR2 FQGNSA. The CDR3 covers 16 residues. Trimming shortened V by 1 base and J by 2 bases, and 14 bases separated the two germline ends. CDR3 sequence: CASSLGPPRVNTEAFF. The CDR3 DNA sequence: TGTGCCAGCAGCTTAGGACCGCCACGAGTCAACACTGAAGCTTTCTTT.

The CDR3 protein is CASSLAHPSSYEQYF. CDR3 DNA sequence: TGTGCCAGCAGCTTAGCGCACCCTAGCTCCTACGAGCAGTACTTC. The rearrangement uses TRBV7-2 and TRBJ2-7; D is unclear. Per germline, CDR1 SGHTA and CDR2 FQGNSA. The ends were cut back, 0 bases at V and 0 bases at J, with 9 bases in the middle. This CDR3 region has 15 residues.

The rearrangement uses TRBV4-2 and TRBJ2-7, with TRBD1 identical over 8 bases. Germline lookup yields CDR1 LGHNA and CDR2 YNFKEQ. The length of the CDR3 is 18 residues. V was pared by 0 bases and J by 0 bases, with 10 bases of the junction left unmatched. The CDR3 DNA sequence: TGTGCCAGCAGCCAAGATCAGGGACAGGCCTCAAGCTCCTACGAGCAGTACTTC. It codes for CASSQDQGQASSSYEQYF.

The V call is TRBV3-1 (or the pseudogene TRBV3-2), the J call TRBJ2-2; TRBD1 or TRBD2 may be the D gene (5 bases each). Germline loops: CDR1 LGHDT, CDR2 YNNKEL (reference sequence). This CDR3 is built from 16 residues. V lost 2 bases and J lost 2, with 12 bases in between. The CDR3 loop is CASSQLGRDNTGELFF. DNA of the CDR3: TGTGCCAGCAGCCAATTGGGACGGGACAACACCGGGGAGCTGTTTTTT.

J is TRBJ1-5 and V is TRBV6-5; 9 bases match TRBD1. The CDR3 is 15 residues long. Germline V CDR1 and CDR2: MNHEY, SVGAGI. V was pared by 4 bases and J by 6 bases, with 7 bases of the junction left unmatched. The CDR3 DNA reads as TGTGCCAGCAGTTCACACAGGGGGCAGAGTCAGCCCCAGCATTTT. Translating it yields CASSSHRGQSQPQHF.

Only one count was recorded for this clone. The chain combines TRBV7-2 with TRBJ1-3; weak D call: TRBD1 (5 bases). CDR3 size: 16 residues. Germline values: CDR1 SGHTA, CDR2 FQGNSA. V gave up 4 bases and J gave up 2 bases, with 15 bases separating them. In DNA, the CDR3 is TGTGCCAGCAGCTCTCCTAGGAGGGGAACTGGAAACACCATATATTTT. It codes for CASSSPRRGTGNTIYF. Full variable domain (missing parts from reference TRBV7-2 and TRBJ1-3): GAGVSQSPSNKVTEKGKDVELRCDPISGHTALYWYRQSLGQGLEFLIYFQGNSAPDKSGLPSDRFSAERTGGSVSTLTIQRTQQEDSAVYLCASSSPRRGTGNTIYFGEGSWLTVV.

The chain is built from TRBV5-1 and TRBJ1-4; 12 positions agree with TRBD1. Unmatched junction bases numbered 0, after V lost 7 bases and J lost 8 bases. Per germline, CDR1 SGHRS and CDR2 YFSETQ. This CDR3 contains 12 residues. The chain's CDR3 is CASGTGGEKLFF. CDR3 nucleotides: TGCGCCAGCGGGACAGGGGGCGAAAAACTGTTTTTT. The full variable domain, in which reference TRBV5-1 and TRBJ1-4 provide the parts outside the CDR3, is KAGVTQTPRYLIKTRGQQVTLSCSPISGHRSVSWYQQTPGQGLQFLFEYFSETQRNKGNFPGRFSGRQFSNSRSEMNVSTLELGDSALYLCASGTGGEKLFFGSGTQLSVL.

The chain combines TRBV27 with TRBJ1-1; 8 bases are shared with TRBD1. Trimming at V came to 0 bases and at J to 0 bases, leaving 3 bases not matched to a gene. The CDR3 loop spans 16 amino acids. CDR1 and CDR2 (germline): MNHEY, SMNVEV (reference sequence). CDR3 sequence reads: CASSLSGDRLNTEAFF. In DNA, the CDR3 is TGTGCCAGCAGTTTATCGGGGGACAGGCTGAACACTGAAGCTTTCTTT.

The chain carries TRBV6-1 and TRBJ2-2; TRBD1 might be the D (6 bases). The CDR3 has 16 amino acids. Between the trimmed V and J ends, which lost 3 bases and 9 bases, there was a span of 20 bases. Per the germline V gene, CDR1 is MNHNS and CDR2 is SASEGT. CDR3 in amino acids: CASSDPRGRIVRELFF. The CDR3 DNA follows: TGTGCCAGCAGTGACCCTAGGGGGAGAATAGTACGGGAGCTGTTTTTT.

This rearrangement joins TRBV7-9 to TRBJ2-2; 9 nucleotides line up with TRBD2. The CDR3 sequence is 19 residues long. J was trimmed by 5 bases and V by 4 bases; bases with no gene match: 17. Germline V gene lookup returns CDR1 SEHNR and CDR2 FQNEAQ (reference sequence). CDR3 bases: TGTGCCAGCAGCTCGGGGCCGGAAAGCGGGAGGCCGGGGACCGGGGAGCTGTTTTTT. Its protein product is CASSSGPESGRPGTGELFF.

The V gene is TRBV11-2, the J gene TRBJ1-1; 10 bases are shared with TRBD1. Per germline, CDR1 SGHAT and CDR2 FQNNGV. The junction had 13 bases not matched to a gene; V was cut back by 5 bases and J by 4 bases. The CDR3 totals 17 residues. CDR3 sequence (DNA): TGTGCCAGCAGCCCAACATGGGGGCGGACAGGGGGCACTGAAGCTTTCTTT. This translates into CASSPTWGRTGGTEAFF.

This sequence joins TRBV11-2 and TRBJ2-4; D gene ambiguous. V was cut by 4 bases and J by 0 bases, with 10 bases left in between. Germline V gene sequence: CDR1 SGHAT, CDR2 FQNNGV. The CDR3 loop spans 15 amino acids. CDR3 nucleotide sequence: TGTGCCAGCAGCTCAGTTCGGGTAGCCAAAAACATTCAGTACTTC. Translated: CASSSVRVAKNIQYF.

This rearrangement joins TRBV11-3 to TRBJ2-3; D is tentatively TRBD1 or TRBD2 (5 bases each). The V gene's germline CDR1 is SGHNT and CDR2 YENEEA. This CDR3 spans 15 amino acids. Trimming removed 3 bases at V and 1 base at J, with 11 bases between. CDR3 amino acids: CASSFGTGGTDTQYF. The CDR3 region has the DNA TGTGCCAGCAGCTTCGGGACCGGCGGCACAGATACGCAGTATTTT.

V is TRBV7-2 and J is TRBJ2-3; tentatively, D is TRBD2 (5 bases). Germline V gives CDR1 SGHTA, CDR2 FQGNSA. This CDR3 comprises 18 residues. Between the trimmed V and J ends, which lost 2 bases and 2 bases, there was a span of 20 bases. CDR3 protein: CASSLSPVPGFSTDTQYF. For the CDR3, the DNA is TGTGCCAGCAGCTTATCCCCCGTGCCGGGGTTTTCCACAGATACGCAGTATTTT.

This rearrangement joins TRBV28 to TRBJ2-7; D perhaps matches TRBD2 (5 bases). This CDR3 spans 13 amino acids. Germline V lookup: CDR1 MDHEN, CDR2 SYDVKM. V was trimmed by 3 bases and J by 3 bases, leaving 9 bases between them. The CDR3 reads CASSFRDHYEQYF. The CDR3, as DNA: TGTGCCAGCAGTTTCCGGGATCACTACGAGCAGTACTTC. The full variable domain, in which reference TRBV28 and TRBJ2-7 provide the parts outside the CDR3, is DVKVTQSSRYLVKRTGEKVFLECVQDMDHENMFWYRQDPGLGLRLIYFSYDVKMKEKGDIPEGYSVSREKKERFSLILESASTNQTSMYLCASSFRDHYEQYFGPGTRLTVT.